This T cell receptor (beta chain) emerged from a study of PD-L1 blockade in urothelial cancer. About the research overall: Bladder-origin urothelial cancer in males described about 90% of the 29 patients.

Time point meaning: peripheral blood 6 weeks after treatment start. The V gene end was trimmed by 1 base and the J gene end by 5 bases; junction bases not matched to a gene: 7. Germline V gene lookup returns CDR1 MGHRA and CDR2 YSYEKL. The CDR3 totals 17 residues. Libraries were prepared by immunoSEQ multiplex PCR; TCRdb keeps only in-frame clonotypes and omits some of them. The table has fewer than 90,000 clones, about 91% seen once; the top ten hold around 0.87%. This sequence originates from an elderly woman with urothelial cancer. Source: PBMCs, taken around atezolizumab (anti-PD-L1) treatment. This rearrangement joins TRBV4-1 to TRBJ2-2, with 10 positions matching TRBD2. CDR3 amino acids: CASSQGPSSGRTGELFF. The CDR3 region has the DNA TGCGCCAGCAGCCAAGGCCCCTCTAGCGGGAGAACCGGGGAGCTGTTTTTT.